One and the same sample provided the 21 T cell receptor beta chains below, sequenced in a study of identical twins. TCRdb independently ran MiXCR on the 5' RACE reads; one entry per CDR3 protein. The sample lists 1.5 million to 2 million distinct CDR3 sequences, about 31% occurring once. The sequenced sample was cord blood. These receptor sequences come from a newborn girl in good health.

The chain employs TRBV9 and TRBJ2-3; D might be TRBD2 (6 bases). CDR3 size: 15 residues. V was pared by 4 bases and J by 5 bases, with 17 bases between. Looked up from germline, CDR1 is SGDLS and CDR2 is YYNGEE. CDR3 sequence (DNA): TGTGCCAGCAGCCCCCCGGGGGATTGGAAAGATACGCAGTATTTT. Translating it yields CASSPPGDWKDTQYF.

This clonotype was detected only once. The chain couples TRBV2 to TRBJ1-1; maybe TRBD1 (5 bases). The CDR3 runs to 13 residues. V dropped 9 bases and J dropped 1 base, with 12 bases sitting between them. Per the germline V gene, CDR1 is SNHLY and CDR2 is FYNNEI. This CDR3 reads CASNLGGNTEAFF. CDR3 sequence (DNA): TGTGCCAGTAATCTGGGGGGGAACACTGAAGCTTTCTTT. The full variable domain, in which reference TRBV2 and TRBJ1-1 provide the parts outside the CDR3, is EPEVTQTPSHQVTQMGQEVILRCVPISNHLYFYWYRQILGQKVEFLVSFYNNEISEKSEIFDDQFSVERPDGSNFTLKIRSTKLEDSAMYFCASNLGGNTEAFFGQGTRLTVV.

This rearrangement joins TRBV20-1 to TRBJ2-5; D might be TRBD1 (5 bases). V was clipped by 2 bases and J by 4 bases, with 11 bases between them. There are 13 residues in the CDR3. Germline assignment: CDR1 DFQATT and CDR2 SNEGSKA (reference sequence). CDR3: CSARKPQGETQYF. CDR3 coding DNA: TGCAGTGCTAGAAAGCCCCAGGGAGAGACCCAGTACTTC.

V is TRBV5-1 and J is TRBJ2-7, with TRBD2 identical over 8 bases. Germline loops: CDR1 SGHRS, CDR2 YFSETQ. The junction had 4 bases not matched to a gene; V was cut back by 0 bases and J by 2 bases. The CDR3 has 15 residues. The CDR3 DNA is TGCGCCAGCAGCTTGGTGACTAGCGCTACCTACGAGCAGTACTTC. Its translation is CASSLVTSATYEQYF.

The genes are TRBV28 and TRBJ2-7; 8 nucleotides match TRBD1. V dropped 1 base and J dropped 3; count of bases not matched to a gene: 5. CDR3 length: 15 amino acids. Germline-derived CDR1 and CDR2 are MDHEN and SYDVKM. The CDR3 DNA follows: TGTGCCAGCAGTTTATATGGACAGGGCCGCTACGAGCAGTACTTC. Encoded protein: CASSLYGQGRYEQYF.

In this sample, this clonotype turned up a few times. V and J are TRBV14 and TRBJ2-3; D perhaps matches TRBD2 (6 bases). V was pared by 4 bases and J by 8 bases, with 16 bases between. CDR3 length equals 14 residues. Germline loops: CDR1 SGHDN, CDR2 FVKESK. The DNA for the CDR3 is TGTGCCAGCAGCCCGGGACTTACCACGGCTACGCAGTATTTT. Protein: CASSPGLTTATQYF.

This clonotype was seen ten or more times. The chain has TRBV4-2 and TRBJ2-4; no clear D gene. The germline V and J ends were trimmed by 3 bases and 13 bases, with 16 bases remaining between them. Germline CDR1 reads LGHNA; CDR2 reads YNFKEQ. The CDR3 sequence is 13 residues long. CDR3 in DNA: TGTGCCAGCAGCCACAACGGACCCCAGTCGCAGTACTTC. This gives the protein CASSHNGPQSQYF.

J is TRBJ1-1 and V is TRBV7-9; D remains unclear. CDR3 length: 14 amino acids. The V gene lost 0 bases and the J gene lost 7 bases, with 12 bases spanning the gap. CDR1 is SEHNR, CDR2 FQNEAQ, per germline (reference sequence). CDR3 protein: CASSLAHGEVEAFF. The CDR3 region has the DNA TGTGCCAGCAGCTTAGCTCATGGGGAGGTTGAAGCTTTCTTT.

V usage is TRBV20-1 and J usage is TRBJ1-2, with 7 bases aligning to TRBD1. The CDR3 totals 13 residues. V shed 4 bases and J 2 bases; nucleotides not matched to a gene: 4. The germline V gene encodes CDR1 DFQATT and CDR2 SNEGSKA (reference sequence). The CDR3 is CSAIRGWNYGYTF. Written as DNA, the CDR3 is TGCAGTGCTATCAGGGGGTGGAACTATGGCTACACCTTC.

This clonotype was seen a few times. Here the CDR3 DNA reads TGCGCCAGCAGCCAAGAATCCCCATTTCTGTATTCACCCCTCCACTTT. This codes for CASSQESPFLYSPLHF. This rearrangement joins TRBV4-1 to TRBJ1-6; no definite D call. The CDR3 sequence is 16 residues long. V gave up 0 bases and J gave up 8 bases, with 14 bases separating them. Germline-derived CDR1 and CDR2 are MGHRA and YSYEKL.

The sample holds a few counts of this clonotype. The chain links TRBV20-1 to TRBJ2-3, with a weak D call TRBD1 (5 bases). Germline assignment: CDR1 DFQATT and CDR2 SNEGSKA (reference sequence). With 3 bases removed from V and 4 bases from J, the gap between germline ends came to 14 bases. CDR3 length equals 14 residues. CDR3 nucleotides: TGCAGTGCTAGGCTGGGGCTCACTGCAGATACGCAGTATTTT. Protein: CSARLGLTADTQYF.

The chain couples TRBV7-2 to TRBJ2-3; 8 bases line up with TRBD2. Germline assignment: CDR1 SGHTA and CDR2 FQGNSA. The CDR3 is 15 amino acids. Unmatched junction bases numbered 4, after V lost 1 base and J lost 4 bases. The CDR3 sequence is CASSLEREQADTQYF. The CDR3 DNA follows: TGTGCCAGCAGCTTAGAGCGGGAGCAAGCAGATACGCAGTATTTT.

This sequence joins TRBV10-3 and TRBJ1-2; D not resolved. CDR3 size: 13 residues. V dropped 10 bases and J dropped 0 bases, with 12 bases sitting between them. The germline CDR1 and CDR2 sequences are ENHRY and SYGVKD. The CDR3 loop is CATAGSTNYGYTF. CDR3 in DNA: TGTGCCACGGCCGGGTCCACTAACTATGGCTACACCTTC.

The CDR3 sequence is CASSEYKQGRTDTQYF. The CDR3 DNA follows: TGTGCCAGCAGTGAATATAAGCAGGGGAGGACAGATACGCAGTATTTT. The gene calls are TRBV25-1 and TRBJ2-3; D assignment may be TRBD1 or TRBD2 (6 bases each). Between the trimmed V and J ends, which lost 0 bases and 3 bases, there was a span of 13 bases. The CDR3 runs to 16 residues. CDR1 and CDR2 (germline): MGHDK, SYGVNS.

The V call is TRBV6-2 or TRBV6-3, the J call TRBJ2-3; D may be TRBD1 (6 bases). Germline CDR1 reads MNHEY; CDR2 reads SVGEGT. The germline V and J ends were trimmed by 4 bases and 6 bases, with 26 bases remaining between them. This CDR3 is built from 18 residues. The DNA of the CDR3 is TGTGCCAGCAGTTCGTACCCCCTCGCGCCTGAACAGGGCGATACGCAGTATTTT. Amino acids: CASSSYPLAPEQGDTQYF.

The rearrangement links TRBV5-1 to TRBJ2-1, with TRBD1 as a possible D gene (7 bases). The germline V and J ends were trimmed by 0 bases and 4 bases, with 14 bases remaining between them. The germline V gene encodes CDR1 SGHRS and CDR2 YFSETQ. This CDR3 has 16 residues. The CDR3 DNA reads as TGCGCCAGCAGCTTGGAAGCTCAGGGGGGATACAATGAGCAGTTCTTC. It specifies CASSLEAQGGYNEQFF.

The V gene is TRBV2, the J gene TRBJ2-1, with TRBD2 identical over 13 bases. The junction had 8 bases not matched to a gene; V was cut back by 4 bases and J by 14 bases. Germline V gene sequence: CDR1 SNHLY, CDR2 FYNNEI. This CDR3 comprises 14 residues. The CDR3 is CASSVGTSGVLKFF. For the CDR3, the DNA is TGTGCCAGCAGTGTAGGGACTAGCGGGGTCTTGAAGTTCTTC.

This clonotype showed up just a few times. This chain links TRBV5-1 with TRBJ1-1; a possible D gene is TRBD1 (6 bases). With 4 bases removed from V and 5 bases from J, the gap between germline ends came to 9 bases. Germline V gene lookup returns CDR1 SGHRS and CDR2 YFSETQ. The CDR3 spans 12 residues. This CDR3 is CASSHTGTEAFF. The DNA of the CDR3 is TGCGCCAGCAGCCACACAGGGACTGAAGCTTTCTTT. The full variable domain, its missing parts supplied by reference TRBV5-1 and TRBJ1-1, is KAGVTQTPRYLIKTRGQQVTLSCSPISGHRSVSWYQQTPGQGLQFLFEYFSETQRNKGNFPGRFSGRQFSNSRSEMNVSTLELGDSALYLCASSHTGTEAFFGQGTRLTVV.

The chain carries TRBV2 and TRBJ1-5; D may be TRBD1 (5 bases). The CDR3 consists of 15 residues. V was trimmed by 6 bases and J by 3 bases, leaving 15 bases between them. The germline gives CDR1 SNHLY, CDR2 FYNNEI. The CDR3 DNA follows: TGTGCCAGCAGGTACACAGGCAACCCCAATCAGCCCCAGCATTTT. This translates into CASRYTGNPNQPQHF.

The genes are TRBV7-2 and TRBJ2-1, with 13 positions matching TRBD2. CDR3 length equals 16 residues. With V trimmed by 1 base and J by 8 bases, 5 bases remained unmatched. Germline V gene data show CDR1 as SGHTA and CDR2 as FQGNSA. In DNA form, the CDR3 reads TGTGCCAGCAGCTTAGACGGGACTAGCGGGAAGGATGAGCAGTTCTTC. Protein: CASSLDGTSGKDEQFF. The complete variable domain, with remaining parts taken from reference TRBV7-2 and TRBJ2-1, reads GAGVSQSPSNKVTEKGKDVELRCDPISGHTALYWYRQSLGQGLEFLIYFQGNSAPDKSGLPSDRFSAERTGGSVSTLTIQRTQQEDSAVYLCASSLDGTSGKDEQFFGPGTRLTVL.

This clonotype came up a few times. The genes are TRBV5-1 and TRBJ2-3, with 7 bases that match TRBD1. Trimming removed 0 bases from V and 6 bases from J; junction bases left unmatched: 10. CDR1 is SGHRS, CDR2 YFSETQ, per germline. This CDR3 comprises 16 residues. This CDR3 is CASSLDPGQRRDTQYF. The CDR3 nucleotides are TGCGCCAGCAGCTTGGACCCGGGACAGCGAAGGGATACGCAGTATTTT.